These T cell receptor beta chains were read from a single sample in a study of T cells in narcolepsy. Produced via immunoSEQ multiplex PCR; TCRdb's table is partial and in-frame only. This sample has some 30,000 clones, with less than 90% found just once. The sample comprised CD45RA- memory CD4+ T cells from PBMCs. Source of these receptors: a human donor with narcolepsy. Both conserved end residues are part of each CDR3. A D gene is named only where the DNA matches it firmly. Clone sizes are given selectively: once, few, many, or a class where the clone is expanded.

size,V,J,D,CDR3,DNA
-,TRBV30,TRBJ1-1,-,CAWSRPGRNTEAFF,TGTGCCTGGAGTCGGCCCGGGCGGAACACTGAAGCTTTCTTT
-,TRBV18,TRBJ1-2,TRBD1,CASSPDRGSGYTF,TGTGCCAGCTCACCGGACAGGGGAAGCGGCTACACCTTC
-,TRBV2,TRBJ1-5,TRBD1,CASRPPGQGGGSNQPQHF,TGTGCCAGCAGGCCCCCGGGACAGGGTGGGGGCAGCAATCAGCCCCAGCATTTT
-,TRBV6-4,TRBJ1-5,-,CASSAERGGNQPQHF,TGTGCCAGCAGTGCCGAAAGGGGGGGCAATCAGCCCCAGCATTTT
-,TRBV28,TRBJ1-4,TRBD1,CASSPPTGKNEKLFF,TGTGCCAGCAGTCCGCCGACAGGGAAGAATGAAAAACTGTTTTTT
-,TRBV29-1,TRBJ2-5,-,CSVVIAGRLKETQYF,TGCAGCGTTGTGATCGCGGGGAGATTAAAAGAGACCCAGTACTTC
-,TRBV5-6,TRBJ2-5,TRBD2,CASSRRGLARTYQETQYF,TGTGCCAGCAGCCGTAGGGGACTAGCGCGGACGTACCAAGAGACCCAGTACTTC
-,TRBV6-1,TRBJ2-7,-,CASSTRTGSYEQYF,TGTGCCAGCAGTACACGGACTGGGTCCTACGAGCAGTACTTC
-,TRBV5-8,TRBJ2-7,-,CASSLKADPSYEQYF,TGTGCCAGCAGCTTGAAGGCGGATCCCTCCTACGAGCAGTACTTC
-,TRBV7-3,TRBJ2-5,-,CASSQGEGGETQYF,TGTGCCAGCAGCCAGGGGGAGGGTGGAGAGACCCAGTACTTC
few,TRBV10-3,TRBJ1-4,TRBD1,CAISGTGGTNEKLFF,TGTGCCATCAGTGGGACAGGGGGAACTAATGAAAAACTGTTTTTT
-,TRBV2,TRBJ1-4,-,CASSAAGGLYEKLFF,TGTGCCAGCAGTGCAGCGGGGGGCTTGTACGAAAAACTGTTTTTT
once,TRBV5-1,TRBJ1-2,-,CASSPGSNRPYGYTF,TGCGCCAGCAGTCCAGGTTCAAACAGGCCCTATGGCTACACCTTC
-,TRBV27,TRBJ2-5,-,CASSLRSTETQYF,TGTGCCAGCAGTTTAAGGTCAACAGAGACCCAGTACTTC
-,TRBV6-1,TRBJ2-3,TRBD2,CASSASGGSYTQYF,TGTGCCAGCAGTGCGAGCGGGGGGTCTTATACGCAGTATTTT
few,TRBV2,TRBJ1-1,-,CASSGTQNTEAFF,TGTGCCAGCAGTGGTACTCAAAACACTGAAGCTTTCTTT
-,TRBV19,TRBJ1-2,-,CASSKLVEFYGYTF,TGTGCCAGTAGTAAGCTGGTAGAGTTCTATGGCTACACCTTC
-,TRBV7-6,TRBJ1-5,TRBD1,CASSHKTGVSNQPQHF,TGTGCCAGCAGCCATAAGACAGGGGTTAGCAATCAGCCCCAGCATTTT
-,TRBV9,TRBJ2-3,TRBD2,CASSATGLAGDTQYF,TGTGCCAGCAGCGCGACGGGACTAGCGGGAGATACGCAGTATTTT
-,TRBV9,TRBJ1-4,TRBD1,CASSVATGQNNEKLFF,TGTGCCAGCAGCGTAGCCACGGGACAGAATAATGAAAAACTGTTTTTT
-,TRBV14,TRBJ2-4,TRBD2,CASSHGLAGASRIQYF,TGTGCCAGCAGCCACGGCCTAGCGGGGGCGAGCAGGATTCAGTACTTC
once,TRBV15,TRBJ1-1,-,CATSSGITAFF,TGTGCCACCAGCAGCGGGATTACAGCTTTCTTT
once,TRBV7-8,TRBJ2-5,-,CASSLAGYQETQYF,TGTGCCAGCAGCTTAGCAGGGTACCAAGAGACCCAGTACTTC
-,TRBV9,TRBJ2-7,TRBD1,CASSVGTVGEQYF,TGTGCCAGCAGCGTCGGGACAGTGGGCGAGCAGTACTTC
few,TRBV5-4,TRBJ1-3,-,CASSIGTRTYSGNTIYF,TGTGCCAGCTCTATCGGGACAAGAACTTACTCTGGAAACACCATATATTTT
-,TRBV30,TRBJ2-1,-,CAWRVRGGGTSGNEQFF,TGTGCCTGGAGGGTACGAGGGGGGGGTACTTCCGGCAATGAGCAGTTCTTC
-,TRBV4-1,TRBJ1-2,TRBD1,CASSPGGANYGYTF,TGCGCCAGCAGCCCAGGGGGCGCAAACTATGGCTACACCTTC
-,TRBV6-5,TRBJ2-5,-,CAIGRGSQETQYF,TGTGCCATTGGAAGGGGAAGCCAAGAGACCCAGTACTTC